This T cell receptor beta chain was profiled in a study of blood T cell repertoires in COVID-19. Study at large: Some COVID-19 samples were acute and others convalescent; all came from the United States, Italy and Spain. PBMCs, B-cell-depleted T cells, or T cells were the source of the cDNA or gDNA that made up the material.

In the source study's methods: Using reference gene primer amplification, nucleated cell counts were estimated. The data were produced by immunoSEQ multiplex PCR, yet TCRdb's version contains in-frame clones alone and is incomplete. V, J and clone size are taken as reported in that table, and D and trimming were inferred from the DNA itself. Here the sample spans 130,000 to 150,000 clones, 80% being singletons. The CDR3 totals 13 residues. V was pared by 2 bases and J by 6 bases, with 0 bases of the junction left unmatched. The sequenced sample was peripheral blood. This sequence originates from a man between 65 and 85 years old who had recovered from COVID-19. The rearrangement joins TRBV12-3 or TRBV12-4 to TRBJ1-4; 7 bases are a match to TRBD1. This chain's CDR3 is CASSLQGDEKLFF. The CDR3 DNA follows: TGTGCCAGCAGTTTACAGGGGGATGAAAAACTGTTTTTT.